The 28 T cell receptor beta chains below were found in one sample sequenced in a study of blood T cell repertoires in COVID-19. Sequenced by immunoSEQ multiplex PCR; TCRdb stores in-frame clones only, minus some. The repertoire holds hundreds of thousands of clones, more than 80% seen once, with over 1.3% in the top ten. The sequencing sample was made of peripheral blood. All receptors come from a woman between 25 and 40 years old with active or convalescent COVID-19.

This clone occurred once. The chain recombines TRBV10-3 with TRBJ1-2; D remains unclear. The CDR3 has 15 amino acids. V was shortened by 0 bases and J by 1 base, with 9 bases between the two germline ends. Germline loops: CDR1 ENHRY, CDR2 SYGVKD. The CDR3 protein is CAISESQTVNYGYTF. As DNA, the CDR3 is TGTGCCATCAGTGAGTCCCAAACAGTTAACTATGGCTACACCTTC.

This rearrangement joins TRBV6-4 to TRBJ1-1; 9 positions match TRBD1. Germline lookup yields CDR1 MRHNA and CDR2 SNTAGT. V shed 0 bases and J 1 base; nucleotides not matched to a gene: 0. The CDR3 sequence is 15 residues long. Here the CDR3 reads CASSDSTGGNTEAFF. Written as DNA, the CDR3 is TGTGCCAGCAGTGACTCGACAGGGGGGAACACTGAAGCTTTCTTT.

The rearrangement uses TRBV10-2 and TRBJ1-2; weak D call: TRBD1 (6 bases). This CDR3 spans 13 amino acids. Germline V gene data show CDR1 as WSHSY and CDR2 as SAAADI. The ends were cut back, 2 bases at V and 7 bases at J, with 11 bases in the middle. This chain's CDR3 is CASSEAGEGGYTF. The CDR3 DNA follows: TGCGCCAGCAGTGAGGCAGGGGAGGGTGGCTACACCTTC.

This chain joins TRBV12-3 or TRBV12-4 and TRBJ1-4, with a tentative D call TRBD1 (6 bases). CDR3 size: 13 residues. V lost 6 bases and J 7 bases, leaving 12 bases between the germline ends. CDR3 in DNA: TGTGCCAGCAGCGGACAGTTGGGTGAAAAACTGTTTTTT. Translated: CASSGQLGEKLFF.

This chain uses TRBV2 with TRBJ2-5; D is unclear. Per germline, CDR1 SNHLY and CDR2 FYNNEI. Trimming pared 10 bases from V and 1 base from J, leaving 16 bases between. CDR3 length equals 14 residues. The CDR3 reads CATKRRHIQETQYF. The CDR3 nucleotides read TGTGCCACCAAGAGACGACATATCCAAGAGACCCAGTACTTC.

This clone occurred a few times. The chain joins TRBV19 to TRBJ2-7; D possibly corresponds to TRBD2 (6 bases). CDR3 length: 11 amino acids. Trimming shortened V by 6 bases and J by 4 bases, and 7 bases separated the two germline ends. The V gene's germline CDR1 is LNHDA and CDR2 SQIVND (reference sequence). The CDR3 spells CASRAGYEQYF. The CDR3 nucleotides are TGTGCCAGTAGGGCGGGGTACGAGCAGTACTTC. The whole variable domain, filled in from reference TRBV19 and TRBJ2-7, reads DGGITQSPKYLFRKEGQNVTLSCEQNLNHDAMYWYRQDPGQGLRLIYYSQIVNDFQKGDIAEGYSVSREKKESFPLTVTSAQKNPTAFYLCASRAGYEQYFGPGTRLTVT.

The V call is TRBV3-1 (or the pseudogene TRBV3-2), the J call TRBJ2-3; 8 positions match TRBD2. The CDR3 is made up of 16 amino acids. CDR1 LGHDT and CDR2 YNNKEL come from the germline V gene (reference sequence). The junction had 9 bases not matched to a gene; V was cut back by 3 bases and J by 4 bases. The CDR3 coding sequence is TGTGCCAGCAGCCAGGATCCCCGGGGGGGCCCAGATACGCAGTATTTT. Its protein product is CASSQDPRGGPDTQYF.

This clone was seen a handful of times. This rearrangement joins TRBV15 to TRBJ1-4; D unresolved. The CDR3 has 16 amino acids. Per germline, CDR1 LNHNV and CDR2 YYDKDF (reference sequence). V shed 3 bases and J shed 0 bases, with 11 bases lying between them. In nucleotides, the CDR3 is TGTGCCACCAGCAGCGTGGCCAGGACAACTAATGAAAAACTGTTTTTT. Protein: CATSSVARTTNEKLFF.

The chain joins TRBV7-8 to TRBJ2-2, with a tentative D call TRBD1 (6 bases). The CDR3 consists of 13 residues. The germline V gene encodes CDR1 SGHVS and CDR2 FQNEAQ. V was trimmed by 5 bases and J by 9 bases, leaving 13 bases between them. This CDR3 reads CASSLTGGRELFF. Here the CDR3 DNA reads TGTGCCAGCAGCCTGACAGGTGGCCGGGAGCTGTTTTTT.

The rearrangement joins TRBV29-1 to TRBJ1-2; 11 nucleotides agree with TRBD1. CDR1 and CDR2 (germline): SQVTM, ANQGSEA. V was pared by 1 base and J by 0 bases, with 7 bases of the junction left unmatched. The CDR3 extends over 17 amino acids. CDR3 nucleotide sequence: TGCAGCGTTGAAGGGTCGATGGACAGGGGGCCTAACTATGGCTACACCTTC. Translation gives CSVEGSMDRGPNYGYTF.

Only a few counts were recorded for this clone. This sequence joins TRBV7-8 and TRBJ2-7; TRBD2 matches at 7 bases. The CDR3 is 16 residues long. From germline, CDR1 is SGHVS and CDR2 FQNEAQ. Trimming cost V 1 base and J 3 bases; bases outside gene matches: 9. The CDR3 DNA is TGTGCCAGCAGCTTAGTTGGGGGGAGGGCCGTCTACGAGCAGTACTTC. As protein: CASSLVGGRAVYEQYF.

The chain links TRBV15 to TRBJ1-1, with a tentative D call TRBD1 (5 bases). This CDR3 spans 14 amino acids. From germline, CDR1 is LNHNV and CDR2 YYDKDF (reference sequence). Trimming took 0 bases from V and 5 from J, leaving 10 bases between them. The CDR3 loop is CATSRDQEGTEAFF. The CDR3 DNA sequence: TGTGCCACCAGCAGAGATCAGGAGGGGACTGAAGCTTTCTTT.

This chain uses TRBV27 with TRBJ1-5; perhaps TRBD1 as D (5 bases). Trimming left V 3 bases short and J 3 bases short, with 21 bases between. The CDR3 is 18 residues long. Germline-derived CDR1 and CDR2 are MNHEY and SMNVEV (reference sequence). In DNA, the CDR3 is TGTGCCAGCAGTTTTACAGGTCCAAATTACCTGGTCAATCAGCCCCAGCATTTT. It is translated as CASSFTGPNYLVNQPQHF.

The J gene is TRBJ1-1, the V gene TRBV11-2; D ambiguous. The CDR3 runs to 15 residues. In germline, CDR1 is SGHAT, CDR2 FQNNGV. V was shortened by 1 base and J by 0 bases, with 9 bases between the two germline ends. CDR3 sequence: CASSLGRNLNTEAFF. The CDR3 DNA reads TGTGCCAGCAGCTTAGGTAGAAACTTGAACACTGAAGCTTTCTTT.

V is TRBV29-1 and J is TRBJ1-2, with TRBD1 as a possible D gene (6 bases). The V and J ends lost 3 bases and 0 bases respectively, with 8 bases between them. CDR1 and CDR2 (germline): SQVTM, ANQGSEA. The CDR3 has 13 amino acids. The CDR3 spells CSVEGAANYGYTF. The DNA of the CDR3 is TGCAGCGTTGAGGGGGCGGCTAACTATGGCTACACCTTC. Complete variable domain (other parts from reference TRBV29-1 and TRBJ1-2): SAVISQKPSRDICQRGTSLTIQCQVDSQVTMMFWYRQQPGQSLTLIATANQGSEATYESGFVIDKFPISRPNLTFSTLTVSNMSPEDSSIYLCSVEGAANYGYTFGSGTRLTVV.

This clone was detected a few times. The J gene is TRBJ2-5, the V gene TRBV7-9, with TRBD2 matching over 8 bases. Trimming at V came to 2 bases and at J to 3 bases, leaving 8 bases not matched to a gene. This CDR3 has 16 residues. Germline CDR1 reads SEHNR; CDR2 reads FQNEAQ (reference sequence). In DNA, the CDR3 is TGTGCCAGCAGCTTAACGGGACTAGGAGCAGAAGAGACCCAGTACTTC. It yields the protein CASSLTGLGAEETQYF.

The chain joins TRBV4-1 to TRBJ1-6; the D is unclear. Germline V gene data show CDR1 as MGHRA and CDR2 as YSYEKL. The V end lost 3 bases, the J end lost 2 bases, and 8 bases lay between the germline ends. The CDR3 loop spans 15 amino acids. DNA of the CDR3: TGCGCCAGCAGCCAGGGAGTAACCTATAATTCACCCCTCCACTTT. This gives the protein CASSQGVTYNSPLHF.

This chain uses TRBV7-6 with TRBJ2-5; TRBD2 might be the D (6 bases). The CDR3 extends over 16 amino acids. Deletions cut 6 bases from V and 4 bases from J, with 21 bases between. The V gene's germline CDR1 is SGHVS and CDR2 FNYEAQ. For the CDR3, the DNA is TGTGCCAGCAGTTCAAACTCAGCGGAGGGAGGAGAGACCCAGTACTTC. It codes for CASSSNSAEGGETQYF.

The rearrangement joins TRBV3-1 (or the pseudogene TRBV3-2) to TRBJ2-1; 8 bases match TRBD1. CDR1 and CDR2 (germline): LGHDT, YNNKEL (reference sequence). Trimming at V came to 4 bases and at J to 5 bases, leaving 7 bases not matched to a gene. This CDR3 region has 15 residues. Here the CDR3 DNA reads TGTGCCAGCAGCCTAACAGGGGGAATTAACAATGAGCAGTTCTTC. Translating it yields CASSLTGGINNEQFF.

The CDR3 bases are TGTGCCAGCAGTTTATGGTCGGCACAAATGGGACAGGGGGTGAAGCGGTACTTC. Protein product: CASSLWSAQMGQGVKRYF. The chain couples TRBV27 to TRBJ2-7; TRBD1 aligns across 11 bases. CDR3 length: 18 amino acids. CDR1 and CDR2 from the germline V gene are MNHEY and SMNVEV (reference sequence). Unmatched junction bases numbered 20, after V lost 1 base and J lost 12 bases.

This rearrangement joins TRBV4-1 to TRBJ1-2, with 10 bases that match TRBD1. The V segment lost 0 bases and the J segment 7 bases; nucleotides outside the gene matches: 11. The CDR3 is made up of 17 amino acids. Germline-derived CDR1 and CDR2 are MGHRA and YSYEKL. The CDR3 spells CASSQEGQGGQGGGYTF. For the CDR3, the DNA is TGCGCCAGCAGCCAAGAGGGCCAGGGAGGACAGGGGGGTGGCTACACCTTC.

V usage is TRBV19 and J usage is TRBJ2-2; D gene unclear. The CDR3 is made up of 14 amino acids. V was cut by 4 bases and J by 4 bases, with 10 bases left in between. CDR1 LNHDA and CDR2 SQIVND come from the germline V gene (reference sequence). CDR3 in amino acids: CASSKLPGTGELFF. The CDR3 bases are TGTGCCAGTAGTAAGCTGCCGGGCACCGGGGAGCTGTTTTTT.

The rearrangement links TRBV10-3 to TRBJ2-5, with TRBD2 matching 7 bases. The CDR3 has 18 amino acids. The ends lost 0 bases at V and 0 bases at J; junction bases unmatched: 10. Germline V gene data show CDR1 as ENHRY and CDR2 as SYGVKD. The DNA for the CDR3 is TGTGCCATCAGTGAGTCCCAGCGGGACGGTGGGTACCAAGAGACCCAGTACTTC. Encoded protein: CAISESQRDGGYQETQYF.

This chain links TRBV6-6 with TRBJ1-5, with TRBD1 matching 9 bases. The CDR3 sequence is 14 residues long. CDR1 is MNHNY and CDR2 is SVGAGI in the germline V gene (reference sequence). V shed 5 bases, J shed 6 bases, and the junction held 5 bases outside the gene matches. CDR3 loop: CASSKTGGGQPQHF. CDR3 bases: TGTGCCAGCAGTAAGACAGGGGGAGGTCAGCCCCAGCATTTT.

V gene TRBV29-1 combines with J gene TRBJ1-5; perhaps TRBD1 as D (5 bases). The CDR3 runs to 13 residues. CDR1 is SQVTM, CDR2 ANQGSEA, per germline. Trimming left V 3 bases short and J 7 bases short, with 13 bases between. CDR3 bases: TGCAGCGTTGAGCAGGGAATTGGACAGCCCCAGCATTTT. It codes for CSVEQGIGQPQHF.

This clone came up once. The rearrangement uses TRBV5-8 and TRBJ2-3, with 12 bases lining up with TRBD1. The CDR3 length is 14 residues. The germline V gene encodes CDR1 SGHTS and CDR2 YDEGEE. The ends lost 9 bases at V and 9 bases at J; junction bases unmatched: 11. CDR3 in DNA: TGTGCCACCGACCCGGGACAGGGGGCGCGGACGCAGTATTTT. Amino acids: CATDPGQGARTQYF.

The chain has TRBV10-2 and TRBJ1-2; TRBD1 might be the D (6 bases). Germline values: CDR1 WSHSY, CDR2 SAAADI. Trimming removed 3 bases from V and 4 bases from J, with 18 bases in between. The CDR3 covers 16 residues. This CDR3 reads CASSDPGHSFGYGYTF. The CDR3 DNA follows: TGCGCCAGCAGTGACCCGGGACACTCTTTTGGCTATGGCTACACCTTC.

The rearrangement joins TRBV19 to TRBJ2-7, with 7 bases aligning to TRBD2. The CDR3 has 15 residues. V shed 4 bases and J 5 bases; nucleotides not matched to a gene: 11. The germline V gene encodes CDR1 LNHDA and CDR2 SQIVND (reference sequence). CDR3 DNA: TGTGCCAGTAGTAAGGGCCTCCAAACTAGCGACGAGCAGTACTTC. It codes for CASSKGLQTSDEQYF.